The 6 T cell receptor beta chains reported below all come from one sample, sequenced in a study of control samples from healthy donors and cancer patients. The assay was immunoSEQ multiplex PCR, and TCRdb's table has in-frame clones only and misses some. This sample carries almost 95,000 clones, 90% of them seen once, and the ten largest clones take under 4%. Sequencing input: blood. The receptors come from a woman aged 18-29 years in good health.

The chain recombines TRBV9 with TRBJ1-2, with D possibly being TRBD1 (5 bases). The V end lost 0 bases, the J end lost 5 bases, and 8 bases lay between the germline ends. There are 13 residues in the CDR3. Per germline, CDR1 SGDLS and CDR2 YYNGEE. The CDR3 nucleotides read TGTGCCAGCAGCGTAGGGGGCGGGTATGGCTACACCTTC. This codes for CASSVGGGYGYTF.

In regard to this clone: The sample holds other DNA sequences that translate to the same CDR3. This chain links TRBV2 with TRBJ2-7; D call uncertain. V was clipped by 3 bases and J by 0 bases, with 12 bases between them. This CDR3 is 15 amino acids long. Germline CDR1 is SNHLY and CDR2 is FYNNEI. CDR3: CASSEVVRSSYEQYF. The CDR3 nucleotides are TGTGCCAGCAGTGAGGTGGTCAGGAGCTCCTACGAGCAGTACTTC.

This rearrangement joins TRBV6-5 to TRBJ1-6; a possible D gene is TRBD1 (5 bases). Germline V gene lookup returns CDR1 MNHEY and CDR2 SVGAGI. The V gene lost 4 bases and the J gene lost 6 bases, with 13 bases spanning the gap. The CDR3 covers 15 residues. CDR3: CASSLFRQLNSPLHF. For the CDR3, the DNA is TGTGCCAGCAGTTTATTCCGACAGCTTAATTCACCCCTCCACTTT.

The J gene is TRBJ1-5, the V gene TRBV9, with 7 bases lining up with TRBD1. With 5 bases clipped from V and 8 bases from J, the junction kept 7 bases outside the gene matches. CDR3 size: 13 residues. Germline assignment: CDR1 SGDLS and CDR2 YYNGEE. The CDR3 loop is CASSAGGLEPQHF. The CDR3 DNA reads TGTGCCAGCAGTGCAGGGGGTCTAGAGCCCCAGCATTTT. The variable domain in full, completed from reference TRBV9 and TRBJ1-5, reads DSGVTQTPKHLITATGQRVTLRCSPRSGDLSVYWYQQSLDQGLQFLIQYYNGEERAKGNILERFSAQQFPDLHSELNLSSLELGDSALYFCASSAGGLEPQHFGDGTRLSIL.

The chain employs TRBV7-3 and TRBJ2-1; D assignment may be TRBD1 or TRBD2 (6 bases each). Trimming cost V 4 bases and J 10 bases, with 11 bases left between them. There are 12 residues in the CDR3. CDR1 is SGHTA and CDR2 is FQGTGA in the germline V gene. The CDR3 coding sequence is TGTGCCAGCAGCTCCGGAGGGGGAGAGCAGTTCTTC. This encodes CASSSGGGEQFF.

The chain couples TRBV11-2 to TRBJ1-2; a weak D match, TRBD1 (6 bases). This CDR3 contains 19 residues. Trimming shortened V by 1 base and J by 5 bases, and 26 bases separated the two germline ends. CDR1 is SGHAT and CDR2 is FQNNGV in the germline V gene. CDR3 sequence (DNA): TGTGCCAGCAGCTTAGTAATGGGGGGGGCGCTTCTGTTTCGGTATGGCTACACCTTC. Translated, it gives CASSLVMGGALLFRYGYTF.